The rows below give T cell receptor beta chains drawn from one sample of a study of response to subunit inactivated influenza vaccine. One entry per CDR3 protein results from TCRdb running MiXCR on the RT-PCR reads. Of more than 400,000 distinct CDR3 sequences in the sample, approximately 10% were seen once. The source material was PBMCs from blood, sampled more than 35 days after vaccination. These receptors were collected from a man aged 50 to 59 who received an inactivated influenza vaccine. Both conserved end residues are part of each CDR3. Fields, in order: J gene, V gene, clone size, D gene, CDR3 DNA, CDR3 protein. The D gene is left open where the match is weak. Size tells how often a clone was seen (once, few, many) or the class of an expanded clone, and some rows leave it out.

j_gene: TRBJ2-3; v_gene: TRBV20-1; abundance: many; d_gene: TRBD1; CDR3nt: TGCAGTACACTCAAACAGGGGGACACAGATACGCAGTATTTT; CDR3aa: CSTLKQGDTDTQYF
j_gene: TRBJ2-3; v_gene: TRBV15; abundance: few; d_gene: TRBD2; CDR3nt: TGTGCCACCAGCAGAGGGAGGACCGGGACTAAGACTGCAGATACGCAGTATTTT; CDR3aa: CATSRGRTGTKTADTQYF
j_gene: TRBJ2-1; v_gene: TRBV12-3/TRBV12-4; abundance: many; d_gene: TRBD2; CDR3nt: TGTGCCAGCAGTTTGGGCGGGGGGGTCGTGGATGAGCAGTTCTTC; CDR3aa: CASSLGGGVVDEQFF
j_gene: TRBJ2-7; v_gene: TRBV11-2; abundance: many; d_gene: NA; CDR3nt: TGTGCCAGCAGCGTCGCAGGTAACCCCTACGAGCAGTACTTC; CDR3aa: CASSVAGNPYEQYF
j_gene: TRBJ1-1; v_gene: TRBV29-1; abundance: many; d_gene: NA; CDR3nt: TGCAGCGCGGTAACAGGGTTAACTGAAGCTTTCTTT; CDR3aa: CSAVTGLTEAFF
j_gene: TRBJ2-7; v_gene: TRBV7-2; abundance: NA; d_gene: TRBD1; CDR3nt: TGTGCCACCCGGACAGGGGGCATCTACGAGCAGTACTTC; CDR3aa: CATRTGGIYEQYF
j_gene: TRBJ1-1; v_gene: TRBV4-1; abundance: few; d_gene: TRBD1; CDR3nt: TGCGCCAGCAGCCACCGGACAGGGCTATACACTGAAGCTTTCTTT; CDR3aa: CASSHRTGLYTEAFF
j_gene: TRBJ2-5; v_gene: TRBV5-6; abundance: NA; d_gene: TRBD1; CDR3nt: TGTGCCAGCAGCACCACGACAGGGGTAGAGACCCAGTACTTC; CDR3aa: CASSTTTGVETQYF
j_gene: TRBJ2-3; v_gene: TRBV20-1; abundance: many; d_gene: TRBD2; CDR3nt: TGCAGTGCTGAAATAGCGGGGCGCACAGATACGCAGTATTTT; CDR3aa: CSAEIAGRTDTQYF
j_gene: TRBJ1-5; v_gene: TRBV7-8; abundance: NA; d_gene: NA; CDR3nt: TGTGCCAGCGCCCGGCAGGGAACGGGTCAGCCCCAGCATTTT; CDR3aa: CASARQGTGQPQHF
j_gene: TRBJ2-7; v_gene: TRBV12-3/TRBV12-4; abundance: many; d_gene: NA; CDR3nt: TGTGCCAGCAGTAGCAGGGCCGTCTACGAGCAGTACTTC; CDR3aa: CASSSRAVYEQYF
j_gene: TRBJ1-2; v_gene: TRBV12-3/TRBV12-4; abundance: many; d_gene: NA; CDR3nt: TGTGCCAGCAGCTCCAGCTCCCCCTATGGCTACACCTTC; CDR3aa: CASSSSSPYGYTF
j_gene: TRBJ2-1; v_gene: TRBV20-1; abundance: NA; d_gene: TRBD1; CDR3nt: TGCAGTGCTGGCCAGGGGGCCGGGTATGAGCAGTTCTTC; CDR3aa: CSAGQGAGYEQFF
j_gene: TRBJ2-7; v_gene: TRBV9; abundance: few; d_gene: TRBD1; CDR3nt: TGTGCCAGCAGCGACGGGACAGACTACGAGCAGTACTTC; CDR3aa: CASSDGTDYEQYF
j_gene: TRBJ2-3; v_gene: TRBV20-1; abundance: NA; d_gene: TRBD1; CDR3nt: TGCAGTGCGACACCCGGGACAGGGGTGGGTACGCAGTATTTT; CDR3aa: CSATPGTGVGTQYF
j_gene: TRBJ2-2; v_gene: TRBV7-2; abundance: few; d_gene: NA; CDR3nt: TGTGCCAGCAGCTTAGCAGGGAAGGGGGAGCTGTTTTTT; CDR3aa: CASSLAGKGELFF
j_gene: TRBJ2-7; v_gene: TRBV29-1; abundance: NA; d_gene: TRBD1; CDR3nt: TGCAGCGCCCACCTCCTCGGGACAGCTCATACCGAGCAGTACTTC; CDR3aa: CSAHLLGTAHTEQYF
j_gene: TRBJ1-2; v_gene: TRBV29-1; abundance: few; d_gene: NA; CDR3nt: TGCAGCGTTGCCGGGGAAAGCTATGGCTACACCTTC; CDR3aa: CSVAGESYGYTF
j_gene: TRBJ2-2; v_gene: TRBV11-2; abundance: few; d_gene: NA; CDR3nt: TGTGCCAGCAGCTTACGGGGGTTAGGGGAGCTGTTTTTT; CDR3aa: CASSLRGLGELFF
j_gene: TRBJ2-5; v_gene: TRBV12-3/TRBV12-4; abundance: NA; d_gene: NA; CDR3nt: TGTGCCAGCAGTTGGGTCAGTCGCAGGGACCAAGAGACCCAGTACTTC; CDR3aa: CASSWVSRRDQETQYF
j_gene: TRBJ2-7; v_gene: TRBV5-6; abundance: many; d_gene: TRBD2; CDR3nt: TGTGCCAGCAGTCCCGGGACTACCCACGAGCAGTACTTC; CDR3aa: CASSPGTTHEQYF
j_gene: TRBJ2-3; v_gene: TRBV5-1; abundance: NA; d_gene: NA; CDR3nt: TGCGCCAGCAGCTTGGACGCCCCGGGCACAGATACGCAGTATTTT; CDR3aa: CASSLDAPGTDTQYF
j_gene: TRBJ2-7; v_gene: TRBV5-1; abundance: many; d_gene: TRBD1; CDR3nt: TGCGCCAGCAGCCATGGACAGGGGAACTACGAGCAGTACTTC; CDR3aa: CASSHGQGNYEQYF
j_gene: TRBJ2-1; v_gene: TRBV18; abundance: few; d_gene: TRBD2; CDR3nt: TGTGCCAGTTCCGGGACTAGCGGGAGCGCTAGTGAGCAGTTCTTC; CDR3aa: CASSGTSGSASEQFF
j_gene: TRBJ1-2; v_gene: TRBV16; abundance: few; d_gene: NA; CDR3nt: TGTGCCAGCAGCCTCGGGGGATGGGCCCGATCCTCTGGCTACACCTTC; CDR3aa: CASSLGGWARSSGYTF
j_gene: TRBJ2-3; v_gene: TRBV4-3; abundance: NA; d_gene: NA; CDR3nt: TGCGCCAGCAGCCACGGAATCGGCACAGATACGCAGTATTTT; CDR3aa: CASSHGIGTDTQYF
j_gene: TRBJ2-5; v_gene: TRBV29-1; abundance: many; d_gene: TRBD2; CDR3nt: TGCAGCGTTTCTAGCGGAGAGACCCAGTACTTC; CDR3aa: CSVSSGETQYF
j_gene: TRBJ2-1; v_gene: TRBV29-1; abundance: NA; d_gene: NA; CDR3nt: TGCAGCGTTGTATCCCGTTGGGGACACGAAAACAATGAGCAGTTCTTC; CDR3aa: CSVVSRWGHENNEQFF
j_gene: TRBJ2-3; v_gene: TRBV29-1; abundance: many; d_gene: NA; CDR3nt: TGCAGCGGGTCGTTCGGCGGGACGAGCACAGATACGCAGTATTTT; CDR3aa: CSGSFGGTSTDTQYF
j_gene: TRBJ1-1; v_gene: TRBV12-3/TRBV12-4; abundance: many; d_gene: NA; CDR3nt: TGTGCCAGCAGCCGAGGGGGTGACGCTTTCTTT; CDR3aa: CASSRGGDAFF
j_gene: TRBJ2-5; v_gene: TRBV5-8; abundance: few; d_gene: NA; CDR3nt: TGTGCCAGCAGCTTGATATTAGTTTTCGGGGAGACCCAGTACTTC; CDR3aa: CASSLILVFGETQYF
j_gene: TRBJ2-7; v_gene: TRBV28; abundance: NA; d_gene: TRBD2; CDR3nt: TGTGCCCGCAGCGGGCTAGCGGGAGCAGACGAGCAGTACTTC; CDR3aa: CARSGLAGADEQYF
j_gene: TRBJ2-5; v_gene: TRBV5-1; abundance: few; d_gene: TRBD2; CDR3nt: TGCGCCAGCAGCCGGGCCTTTGCGGGGGAAGAGACCCAGTACTTC; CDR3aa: CASSRAFAGEETQYF
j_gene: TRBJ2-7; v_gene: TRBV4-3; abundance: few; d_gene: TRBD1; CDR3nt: TGCGCCAGCAGCCTAATCAGGACAGGGCCCCACGAGCAGTACTTC; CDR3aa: CASSLIRTGPHEQYF
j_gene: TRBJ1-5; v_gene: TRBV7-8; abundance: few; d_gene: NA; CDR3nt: TGTGCCAGCAGCTTAGTTCCAGGCAATCAGCCCCAGCATTTT; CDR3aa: CASSLVPGNQPQHF
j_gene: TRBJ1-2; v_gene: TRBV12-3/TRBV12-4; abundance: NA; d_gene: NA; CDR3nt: TGTGCCAGCAGTTTCGGGACGGAGTTCTATGGCTACACCTTC; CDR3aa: CASSFGTEFYGYTF
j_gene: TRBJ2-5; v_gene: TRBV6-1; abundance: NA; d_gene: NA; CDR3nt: TGTGCCAGCAGTGAAGGGTCGCGAGAGACCCAGTACTTC; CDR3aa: CASSEGSRETQYF
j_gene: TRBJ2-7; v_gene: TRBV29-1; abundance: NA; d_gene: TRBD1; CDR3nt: TGCAGCGTGACCGGGACAGCGAACGAGCAGTACTTC; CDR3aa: CSVTGTANEQYF
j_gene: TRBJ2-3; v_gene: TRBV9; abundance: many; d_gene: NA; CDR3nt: TGTGCCAGCAGCGTAGGAGCAGGGCGAGATACGCAGTATTTT; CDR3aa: CASSVGAGRDTQYF
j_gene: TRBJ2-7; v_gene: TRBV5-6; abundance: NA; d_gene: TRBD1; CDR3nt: TGTGCCAGCAGCTTGGGGACAGGGGGCCGGGAGCAGTACTTC; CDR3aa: CASSLGTGGREQYF
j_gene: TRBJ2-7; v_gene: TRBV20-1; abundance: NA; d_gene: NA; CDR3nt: TGCAGTGCACAAAGGACTTTGAGTTACGAGCAGTACTTC; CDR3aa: CSAQRTLSYEQYF
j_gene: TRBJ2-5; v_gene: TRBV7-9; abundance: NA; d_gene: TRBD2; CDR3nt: TGTGCCAGCAGCTTCCCGGGAGGGCCAACAGAGACCCAGTACTTC; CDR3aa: CASSFPGGPTETQYF
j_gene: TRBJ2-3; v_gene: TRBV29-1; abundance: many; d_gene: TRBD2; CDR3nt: TGCAGCGTCGACTCCCAGCGGGGGAACACAGATACGCAGTATTTT; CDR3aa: CSVDSQRGNTDTQYF
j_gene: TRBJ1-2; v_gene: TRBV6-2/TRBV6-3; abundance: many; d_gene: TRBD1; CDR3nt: TGTGCCAGCAGTTACACGGGACAGCGAAACTATGGCTACACCTTC; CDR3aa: CASSYTGQRNYGYTF
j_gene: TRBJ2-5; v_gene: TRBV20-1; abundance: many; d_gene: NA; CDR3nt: TGCAGTGCTATCCGACTTCTCGACAGTGTGGAGACCCAGTACTTC; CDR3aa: CSAIRLLDSVETQYF